This T cell receptor beta chain appears in the sequencing data of a study of blood T cell repertoires in COVID-19. Overall study: Nucleic acid was either cDNA or gDNA, and it came from T cells, B-cell-depleted T cells, or PBMCs.

The germline gives CDR1 MGHRA, CDR2 YSYEKL. Trimming cost V 0 bases and J 1 base, with 7 bases left between them. This CDR3 has 15 amino acids. Original methodology: Quantification of nucleated cells was approximated via reference gene primer amplification. Assay used: immunoSEQ multiplex PCR; TCRdb lists only in-frame clones, some missing. The V and J calls and clone size come from that table; D and trimming were worked out from the DNA. The sample includes roughly 230,000 clones, approximately 84% of them seen just once. The chain joins TRBV4-1 to TRBJ1-5; D uncertain. The sample taken for sequencing was PBMCs or T cells enriched from blood (not recorded which). The source of this sequence is a man in his fifties or sixties who had recovered from COVID-19. The DNA for the CDR3 is TGCGCCAGCAGCCAAGAGGGAGACAGCAATCAGCCCCAGCATTTT. Residues: CASSQEGDSNQPQHF.